One and the same sample provided the 21 T cell receptor beta chains below, sequenced in a study of shared clonotypes between healthy human individuals. In the naive CD8 group, cells lacked CD45RO and were positively selected for CCR7, so terminally differentiated effector memory CD45RA+ cells were left out. Produced via immunoSEQ multiplex PCR; TCRdb's table is partial and in-frame only. This table holds nearly 2 million clones, about 95% found once. What was sequenced was naive CD8+ T cells sorted from blood. The receptors were sampled from a young man in good health.

As regards this clone: Other nucleotide sequences in the sample specify the same CDR3. V usage is TRBV11-2 and J usage is TRBJ2-3; weak D call: TRBD2 (6 bases). The CDR3 spans 15 residues. Germline V gives CDR1 SGHAT, CDR2 FQNNGV. V was pared by 2 bases and J by 0 bases, with 9 bases between. CDR3 sequence: CASSLLAGSTDTQYF. CDR3 in DNA: TGTGCCAGCAGCTTATTGGCGGGGAGCACAGATACGCAGTATTTT. Full variable domain (outside the CDR3, taken from reference TRBV11-2 and TRBJ2-3): EAGVAQSPRYKIIEKRQSVAFWCNPISGHATLYWYQQILGQGPKLLIQFQNNGVVDDSQLPKDRFSAERLKGVDSTLKIQPAKLEDSAVYLCASSLLAGSTDTQYFGPGTRLTVL.

Concerning this clone itself: The same CDR3 can be traced to other DNA sequences in this sample. The rearrangement joins TRBV30 to TRBJ1-3; D is ambiguous. Germline CDR1 GTSNPN, CDR2 SVGIG (reference sequence). The CDR3 is 15 amino acids. Trimming cost V 0 bases and J 0 bases, with 9 bases left between them. This CDR3 is CAWSVGRSSGNTIYF. CDR3 bases: TGTGCCTGGAGTGTAGGTAGGAGCTCTGGAAACACCATATATTTT.

The chain has TRBV7-8 and TRBJ2-5, with 9 bases that match TRBD2. The V segment lost 1 base and the J segment 3 bases; nucleotides outside the gene matches: 6. The CDR3 extends over 16 amino acids. From germline, CDR1 is SGHVS and CDR2 FQNEAQ. The CDR3 loop is CASSLGLAGGEETQYF. CDR3 nucleotide sequence: TGTGCCAGCAGCTTAGGCTTGGCGGGAGGGGAAGAGACCCAGTACTTC.

The V call is TRBV21-1, the J call TRBJ2-2; TRBD1 is taken as the D call from the table, unchecked against the DNA. TRBV21-1 constitutes a pseudogene. The CDR3 has 14 amino acids. CDR3 nucleotide sequence: TGTGCCCCACAGGGGGCGAATTACACCGGGGAGCTGTTTTTT. Amino acid sequence: CAPQGANYTGELFF.

Note on this clone: A much larger clone lies one base from this, so it may be a read error. Additional DNA sequences in this sample encode the identical CDR3. V usage is TRBV5-6 and J usage is TRBJ2-3; no reliable D call. The CDR3 spans 11 residues. Germline CDR1 SGHDT, CDR2 YYEEEE. The ends were cut back, 5 bases at V and 2 bases at J, with 3 bases in the middle. The CDR3 region has the DNA TGTGCCAGCAGTTTCACAGATACGCAGTATTTT. Translating it yields CASSFTDTQYF.

V and J are TRBV25-1 and TRBJ2-2; D might be TRBD2 (6 bases). This CDR3 has 15 residues. The V gene lost 4 bases and the J gene lost 0 bases, with 9 bases spanning the gap. Germline CDR1 MGHDK, CDR2 SYGVNS. The CDR3 DNA sequence: TGTGCCAGCAGTGGGGACTTCCCGAACACCGGGGAGCTGTTTTTT. It specifies CASSGDFPNTGELFF.

The J gene is TRBJ1-2, the V gene TRBV25-1, with D uncertain. There are 16 residues in the CDR3. Trimming took off 0 bases at V and 2 bases at J, with 13 bases between the two ends. CDR1 and CDR2 from the germline V gene are MGHDK and SYGVNS. The CDR3 spells CASSEYNQPLNYGYTF. The CDR3 DNA reads TGTGCCAGCAGTGAATATAACCAGCCTCTAAACTATGGCTACACCTTC.

The CDR3 region is CSVEDRSGFSYEQYF. The CDR3 DNA is TGCAGCGTTGAAGATCGAAGCGGGTTCTCCTACGAGCAGTACTTC. The V and J genes are TRBV29-1 and TRBJ2-7; D is possibly TRBD2 (6 bases). Germline CDR1 reads SQVTM; CDR2 reads ANQGSEA. The CDR3 spans 15 residues. The V end lost 0 bases, the J end lost 0 bases, and 12 bases lay between the germline ends.

The V call is TRBV28, the J call TRBJ2-1, with 7 bases matching TRBD2. J gave up 7 bases and V 7 bases, and 7 bases lay outside the gene matches. Germline loops: CDR1 MDHEN, CDR2 SYDVKM. The CDR3 spans 13 residues. DNA for the CDR3: TGTGCCAGCATCCTTTACGGGAGGAATGAGCAGTTCTTC. This encodes CASILYGRNEQFF.

The rearrangement links TRBV10-3 to TRBJ1-1; maybe TRBD1 (5 bases). The germline V and J ends were trimmed by 3 bases and 4 bases, with 12 bases remaining between them. CDR3 size: 14 residues. Germline CDR1 is ENHRY and CDR2 is SYGVKD. DNA for the CDR3: TGTGCCATCAGTGAAGGGCAGGGCGGCACTGAAGCTTTCTTT. It specifies CAISEGQGGTEAFF.

V is TRBV7-6 and J is TRBJ2-1, with 8 bases that match TRBD1. The CDR3 is made up of 16 amino acids. CDR1 is SGHVS, CDR2 FNYEAQ, per germline. The ends lost 5 bases at V and 6 bases at J; junction bases unmatched: 12. Written as DNA, the CDR3 is TGTGCCAGCAGCGTAGGGGACAGGAAGCCGTTCAATGAGCAGTTCTTC. Protein sequence: CASSVGDRKPFNEQFF.

The chain combines TRBV5-1 with TRBJ2-6; 7 bases fit TRBD2. V lost 2 bases to trimming and J lost 0 bases; unmatched junction nucleotides: 5. This CDR3 has 17 amino acids. Germline V gene sequence: CDR1 SGHRS, CDR2 YFSETQ. The CDR3 nucleotides are TGCGCCAGCAGCTTCAGGGAGGGTGACTCTGGGGCCAACGTCCTGACTTTC. Its protein is CASSFREGDSGANVLTF.

The chain joins TRBV27 to TRBJ2-3; tentatively, D is TRBD2 (6 bases). This CDR3 contains 13 residues. V was cut by 5 bases and J by 6 bases, with 12 bases left in between. Germline V CDR1 and CDR2: MNHEY, SMNVEV (reference sequence). CDR3 sequence: CASSTWGEDTQYF. CDR3 bases: TGTGCCAGCAGTACCTGGGGGGAGGATACGCAGTATTTT.

This clone has just one count. This sample also contains other DNA sequences that code for the same CDR3. The V call is TRBV29-1, the J call TRBJ2-5; perhaps TRBD1 as D (5 bases). Germline lookup yields CDR1 SQVTM and CDR2 ANQGSEA. V was shortened by 4 bases and J by 4 bases, with 13 bases between the two germline ends. There are 13 residues in the CDR3. The CDR3 spells CSVVGQGGETQYF. As DNA, the CDR3 is TGCAGCGTTGTCGGTCAGGGTGGAGAGACCCAGTACTTC.

The rearrangement joins TRBV6-5 to TRBJ2-1; 9 nucleotides align to TRBD1. The CDR3 runs 15 residues. CDR1 is MNHEY, CDR2 SVGAGI, per germline. The junction had 5 bases not matched to a gene; V was cut back by 8 bases and J by 0 bases. In nucleotides, the CDR3 is TGTGCCAGCCATACAGGGGGCGTCTCCTACAATGAGCAGTTCTTC. Its protein product is CASHTGGVSYNEQFF.

The V call is TRBV6-6, the J call TRBJ2-7; D unresolved. Looked up from germline, CDR1 is MNHNY and CDR2 is SVGAGI (reference sequence). V was clipped by 8 bases and J by 6 bases, with 17 bases between them. This CDR3 contains 13 residues. Written as DNA, the CDR3 is TGTGCCAGCGGTCAGAACTGGTCTGGCGAGCAGTACTTC. Encoded protein: CASGQNWSGEQYF.

The chain joins TRBV19 to TRBJ1-2; D unresolved. CDR1 and CDR2 from the germline V gene are LNHDA and SQIVND (reference sequence). The CDR3 runs 13 residues. Trimming took 3 bases from V and 1 from J, leaving 6 bases between them. CDR3 sequence: CASSIVSNYGYTF. The CDR3 DNA sequence: TGTGCCAGTAGTATCGTCAGTAACTATGGCTACACCTTC. Full variable domain (missing parts from reference TRBV19 and TRBJ1-2): DGGITQSPKYLFRKEGQNVTLSCEQNLNHDAMYWYRQDPGQGLRLIYYSQIVNDFQKGDIAEGYSVSREKKESFPLTVTSAQKNPTAFYLCASSIVSNYGYTFGSGTRLTVV.

In this sample, this clone turned up once. The sample has other DNA sequences that encode this CDR3 too. The chain combines TRBV7-9 with TRBJ2-5; 7 bases line up with TRBD1. The V segment lost 5 bases and the J segment 1 base; nucleotides outside the gene matches: 1. CDR1 is SEHNR, CDR2 FQNEAQ, per germline (reference sequence). This CDR3 is 13 amino acids long. CDR3: CASSRQGQETQYF. The CDR3 bases are TGTGCCAGCAGCCGACAGGGCCAAGAGACCCAGTACTTC. The variable domain in full, completed from reference TRBV7-9 and TRBJ2-5, reads DTGVSQNPRHKITKRGQNVTFRCDPISEHNRLYWYRQTLGQGPEFLTYFQNEAQLEKSRLLSDRFSAERPKGSFSTLEIQRTEQGDSAMYLCASSRQGQETQYFGPGTRLLVL.

V is TRBV5-6 and J is TRBJ2-3; 10 nucleotides align to TRBD2. Germline V gene data show CDR1 as SGHDT and CDR2 as YYEEEE. The CDR3 has 17 residues. J lost 0 bases, V lost 2 bases, and 6 bases had no gene match. CDR3 coding DNA: TGTGCCAGCAGCTTACAAAGAGCGGGAGGGAGCACAGATACGCAGTATTTT. The encoded protein is CASSLQRAGGSTDTQYF.

The chain uses TRBV10-2 and TRBJ2-7, with 8 nucleotides matching TRBD1. Germline values: CDR1 WSHSY, CDR2 SAAADI. J was trimmed by 5 bases and V by 1 base; bases with no gene match: 4. The CDR3 has 14 amino acids. For the CDR3, the DNA is TGCGCCAGCAGTGAGTACAGGGGGGTCAACGAGCAGTACTTC. This translates into CASSEYRGVNEQYF.

The chain is built from TRBV5-6 and TRBJ2-7; 9 nucleotides line up with TRBD2. Trimming removed 0 bases from V and 2 bases from J; junction bases left unmatched: 3. In germline, CDR1 is SGHDT, CDR2 YYEEEE. This CDR3 is built from 15 residues. Here the CDR3 reads CASSLELAGPYEQYF. Written as DNA, the CDR3 is TGTGCCAGCAGCTTGGAACTAGCGGGTCCCTACGAGCAGTACTTC.